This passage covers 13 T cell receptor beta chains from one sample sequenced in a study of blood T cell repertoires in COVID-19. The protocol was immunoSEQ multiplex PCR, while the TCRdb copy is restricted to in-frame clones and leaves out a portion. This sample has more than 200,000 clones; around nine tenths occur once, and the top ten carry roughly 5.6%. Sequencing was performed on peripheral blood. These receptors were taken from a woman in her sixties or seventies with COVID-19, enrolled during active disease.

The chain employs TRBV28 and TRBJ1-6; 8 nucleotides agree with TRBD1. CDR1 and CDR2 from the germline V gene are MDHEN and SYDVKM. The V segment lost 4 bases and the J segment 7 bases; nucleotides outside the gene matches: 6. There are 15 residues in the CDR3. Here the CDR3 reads CASSSAGGMNSPLHF. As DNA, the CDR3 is TGTGCCAGCAGTTCCGCAGGGGGCATGAATTCACCCCTCCACTTT.

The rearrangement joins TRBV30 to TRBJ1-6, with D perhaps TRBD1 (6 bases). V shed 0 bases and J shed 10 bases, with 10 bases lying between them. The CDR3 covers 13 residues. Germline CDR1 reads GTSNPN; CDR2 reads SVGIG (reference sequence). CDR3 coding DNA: TGTGCCTGGAGTGTAAACAGGGAGTCACCCCTCCACTTT. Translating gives CAWSVNRESPLHF.

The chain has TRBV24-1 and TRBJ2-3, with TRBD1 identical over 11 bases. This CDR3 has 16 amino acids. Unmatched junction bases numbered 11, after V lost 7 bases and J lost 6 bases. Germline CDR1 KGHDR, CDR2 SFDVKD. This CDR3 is CATSVGTGGFGDTQYF. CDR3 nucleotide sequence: TGTGCCACCAGCGTCGGGACAGGGGGGTTCGGGGATACGCAGTATTTT.

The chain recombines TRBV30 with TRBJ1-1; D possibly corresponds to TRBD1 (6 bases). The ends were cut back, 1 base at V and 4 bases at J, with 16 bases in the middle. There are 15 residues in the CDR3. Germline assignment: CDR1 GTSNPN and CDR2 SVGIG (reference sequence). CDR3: CAWSGKTGIGTEAFF. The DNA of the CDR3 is TGTGCCTGGAGTGGAAAGACAGGTATAGGCACTGAAGCTTTCTTT.

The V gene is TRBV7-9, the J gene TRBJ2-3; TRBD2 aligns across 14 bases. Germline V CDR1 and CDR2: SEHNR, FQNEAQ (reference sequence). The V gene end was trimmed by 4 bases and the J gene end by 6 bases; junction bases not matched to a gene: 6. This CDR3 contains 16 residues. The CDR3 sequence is CASSSRLAGGMDTQYF. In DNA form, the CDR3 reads TGTGCCAGCAGCTCCCGACTAGCGGGAGGGATGGATACGCAGTATTTT.

DNA of the CDR3: TGCGCCAGCAGTGATTCGGACAACAATCAGCCCCAGCATTTT. Translation gives CASSDSDNNQPQHF. This rearrangement joins TRBV10-2 to TRBJ1-5, with D perhaps matching TRBD1 (5 bases). With 3 bases removed from V and 3 bases from J, the gap between germline ends came to 9 bases. This CDR3 has 14 residues. CDR1 is WSHSY and CDR2 is SAAADI in the germline V gene.

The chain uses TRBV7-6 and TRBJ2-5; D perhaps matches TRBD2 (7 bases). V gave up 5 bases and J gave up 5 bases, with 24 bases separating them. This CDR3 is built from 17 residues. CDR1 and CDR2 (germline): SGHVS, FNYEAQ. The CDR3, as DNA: TGTGCCAGCAGCCCCCAGCAGCCGGGGGGCGGTTCGGAGACCCAGTACTTC. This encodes CASSPQQPGGGSETQYF.

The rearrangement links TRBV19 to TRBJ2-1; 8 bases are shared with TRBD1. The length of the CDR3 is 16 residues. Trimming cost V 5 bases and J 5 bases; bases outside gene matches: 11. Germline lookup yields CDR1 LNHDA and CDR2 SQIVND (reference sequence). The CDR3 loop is CASSARQGPKDNEQFF. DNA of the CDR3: TGTGCCAGTAGTGCACGACAGGGGCCTAAAGACAATGAGCAGTTCTTC.

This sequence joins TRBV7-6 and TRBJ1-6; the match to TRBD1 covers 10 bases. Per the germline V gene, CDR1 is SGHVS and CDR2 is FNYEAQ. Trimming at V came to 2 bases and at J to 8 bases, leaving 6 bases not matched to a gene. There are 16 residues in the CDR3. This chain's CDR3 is CASSLTGQGGDSPLHF. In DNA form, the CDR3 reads TGTGCCAGCAGCTTAACCGGACAGGGGGGGGATTCACCCCTCCACTTT.

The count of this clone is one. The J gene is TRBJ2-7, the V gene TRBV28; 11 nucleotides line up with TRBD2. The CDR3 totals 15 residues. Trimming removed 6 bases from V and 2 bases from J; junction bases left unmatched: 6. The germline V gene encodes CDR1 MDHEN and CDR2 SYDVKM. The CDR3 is CASRRTSGFTYEQYF. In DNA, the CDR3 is TGTGCCAGCAGGCGGACTAGCGGGTTTACCTACGAGCAGTACTTC.

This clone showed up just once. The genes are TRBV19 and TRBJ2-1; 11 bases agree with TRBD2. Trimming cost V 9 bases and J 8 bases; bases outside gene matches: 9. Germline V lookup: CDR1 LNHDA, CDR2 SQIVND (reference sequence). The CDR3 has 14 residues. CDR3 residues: CASQTSGIFHEQFF. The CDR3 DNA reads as TGTGCCAGCCAGACTAGCGGGATTTTCCATGAGCAGTTCTTC.

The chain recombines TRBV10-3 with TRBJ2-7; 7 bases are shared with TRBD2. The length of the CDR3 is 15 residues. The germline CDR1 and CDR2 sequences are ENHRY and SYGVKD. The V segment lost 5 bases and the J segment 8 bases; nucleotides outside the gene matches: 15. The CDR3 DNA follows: TGTGCCATCAGTACCACCGGGACTACTACGATCAAGCAGTACTTC. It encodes CAISTTGTTTIKQYF.

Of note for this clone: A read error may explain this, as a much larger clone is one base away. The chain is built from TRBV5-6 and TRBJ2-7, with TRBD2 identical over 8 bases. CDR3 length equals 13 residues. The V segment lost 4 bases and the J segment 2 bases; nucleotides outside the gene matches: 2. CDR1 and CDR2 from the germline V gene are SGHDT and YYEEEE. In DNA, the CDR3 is TGTGCCAGCAGCCCGGGACTAGCCTACGAGCAGTACTTC. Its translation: CASSPGLAYEQYF.